This entry lists 31 T cell receptor beta chains sequenced from one sample in a study of blood T cell repertoires in COVID-19. Method: immunoSEQ multiplex PCR; TCRdb's copy keeps in-frame clones and lacks some. The sample includes about 93,000 clones, approximately 80% of them seen just once. Input material: peripheral blood. The receptors were sampled from a human donor in a cohort sampled during active COVID-19.

This chain connects TRBV6-5 to TRBJ1-2, with a possible D match to TRBD1 (6 bases). V lost 7 bases and J 5 bases, leaving 8 bases between the germline ends. Germline values: CDR1 MNHEY, CDR2 SVGAGI. The CDR3 totals 11 residues. Written as DNA, the CDR3 is TGTGCCAGCACCCAGGGGTATGGCTACACCTTC. It codes for CASTQGYGYTF.

The V and J genes are TRBV5-5 and TRBJ2-4; 9 bases align to TRBD2. Germline V gene lookup returns CDR1 SGHKS and CDR2 YYEKEE (reference sequence). Trimming cost V 0 bases and J 2 bases; bases outside gene matches: 9. This CDR3 contains 18 residues. The CDR3 region is CASSLEGLAGMSKNIQYF. The CDR3 DNA sequence: TGTGCCAGCAGCTTGGAGGGGCTAGCGGGGATGTCCAAAAACATTCAGTACTTC.

The chain recombines TRBV7-9 with TRBJ2-5; TRBD1 aligns across 9 bases. Germline V lookup: CDR1 SEHNR, CDR2 FQNEAQ (reference sequence). The V and J ends lost 5 bases and 2 bases, in that order; junction bases with no gene match: 3. The CDR3 contains 14 residues. The CDR3 nucleotides read TGTGCCAGCAGCCAGGGACAGGGACAAGAGACCCAGTACTTC. Its translation is CASSQGQGQETQYF.

This chain links TRBV18 with TRBJ1-1; 8 bases line up with TRBD1. With V trimmed by 3 bases and J by 3 bases, 6 bases remained unmatched. Germline CDR1 KGHSH, CDR2 LQKENI. This CDR3 is built from 15 residues. DNA of the CDR3: TGTGCCAGCTCACCCCCCGGACAGGGAGACACTGAAGCTTTCTTT. Residues: CASSPPGQGDTEAFF.

The rearrangement uses TRBV2 and TRBJ1-5, with D tentatively TRBD1 (6 bases). CDR3 length: 15 amino acids. Trimming took off 3 bases at V and 0 bases at J, with 9 bases between the two ends. In germline, CDR1 is SNHLY, CDR2 FYNNEI. Written as DNA, the CDR3 is TGTGCCAGCAGTGAGCAGGGGCTTAGCAATCAGCCCCAGCATTTT. It translates to CASSEQGLSNQPQHF.

CDR3 coding DNA: TGTGCCAGCAGCCGGGGACAGGGAACGAACACTGAAGCTTTCTTT. Translation: CASSRGQGTNTEAFF. V gene TRBV7-9 combines with J gene TRBJ1-1; 9 bases fit TRBD1. The J segment lost 1 base and the V segment lost 5 bases, leaving 5 bases of the junction unmatched. In germline, CDR1 is SEHNR, CDR2 FQNEAQ (reference sequence). The CDR3 spans 15 residues.

The chain couples TRBV5-1 to TRBJ1-2; D call uncertain. The V gene's germline CDR1 is SGHRS and CDR2 YFSETQ. V dropped 0 bases and J dropped 5 bases, with 5 bases sitting between them. The CDR3 consists of 12 residues. This CDR3 reads CASSLDQYGYTF. In DNA, the CDR3 is TGCGCCAGCAGCTTGGATCAGTATGGCTACACCTTC.

This rearrangement joins TRBV28 to TRBJ2-1; TRBD2 matches at 13 bases. This CDR3 contains 17 residues. Germline-derived CDR1 and CDR2 are MDHEN and SYDVKM. The junction had 11 bases not matched to a gene; V was cut back by 5 bases and J by 7 bases. The CDR3 coding sequence is TGTGCCAGCAGTCGTAGGACTAGCGGGAGTAGAGGGAATGAGCAGTTCTTC. This sequence encodes CASSRRTSGSRGNEQFF.

CDR3 nucleotides: TGTGCCAGTAGTACGAGAGGGACAGACAATCAGCCCCAGCATTTT. This encodes CASSTRGTDNQPQHF. The chain joins TRBV19 to TRBJ1-5; 7 bases are a match to TRBD1. The CDR3 totals 15 residues. Germline V gene data show CDR1 as LNHDA and CDR2 as SQIVND (reference sequence). Trimming removed 4 bases from V and 3 bases from J; junction bases left unmatched: 6.

This clone was counted between two and nine times. This chain uses TRBV5-5 with TRBJ1-2, with 9 bases aligning to TRBD1. This CDR3 has 14 amino acids. Germline trimming cut 3 bases from V and 6 bases from J; bases unmatched to any gene: 6. Germline V gene sequence: CDR1 SGHKS, CDR2 YYEKEE (reference sequence). CDR3 coding DNA: TGTGCCAGCAGCTGGAGGGACAGGGATGATGGCTACACCTTC. It yields the protein CASSWRDRDDGYTF.

V gene TRBV12-3 or TRBV12-4 combines with J gene TRBJ1-6, with D perhaps TRBD1 (5 bases). Trimming stripped 6 bases from V and 7 bases from J, with 10 bases between. The CDR3 runs to 13 residues. CDR3 sequence reads: CASSRSGNSPLHF. Written as DNA, the CDR3 is TGTGCCAGCAGCCGATCAGGGAATTCACCCCTCCACTTT.

The chain has TRBV5-1 and TRBJ2-2, with 10 nucleotides matching TRBD2. CDR1 and CDR2 from the germline V gene are SGHRS and YFSETQ. Unmatched junction bases numbered 3, after V lost 2 bases and J lost 5 bases. The CDR3 is 15 amino acids. The CDR3 here is CASSFPSGGTGELFF. The CDR3 nucleotides read TGCGCCAGCAGCTTCCCTAGCGGGGGTACCGGGGAGCTGTTTTTT. Full variable domain (missing parts from reference TRBV5-1 and TRBJ2-2): KAGVTQTPRYLIKTRGQQVTLSCSPISGHRSVSWYQQTPGQGLQFLFEYFSETQRNKGNFPGRFSGRQFSNSRSEMNVSTLELGDSALYLCASSFPSGGTGELFFGEGSRLTVL.

This chain links TRBV6-5 with TRBJ1-2, with D tentatively TRBD1 (6 bases). The CDR3 length is 13 residues. Trimming stripped 6 bases from V and 1 base from J, with 9 bases between. Germline V gene sequence: CDR1 MNHEY, CDR2 SVGAGI. CDR3 amino acids: CASRSDSNYGYTF. The CDR3 DNA reads as TGTGCCAGCAGATCGGACAGTAACTATGGCTACACCTTC.

This chain joins TRBV30 and TRBJ1-2; D is uncertain. Germline V gene sequence: CDR1 GTSNPN, CDR2 SVGIG (reference sequence). V was trimmed by 0 bases and J by 4 bases, leaving 9 bases between them. The CDR3 length is 13 residues. CDR3 sequence: CAWSVLGAYGYTF. The CDR3 region has the DNA TGTGCCTGGAGTGTACTTGGTGCCTATGGCTACACCTTC.

This sequence joins TRBV5-1 and TRBJ2-3; D gene unclear. The CDR3 length is 13 residues. CDR1 and CDR2 from the germline V gene are SGHRS and YFSETQ. Trimming removed 4 bases from V and 2 bases from J, with 8 bases in between. The CDR3 spells CASSPLSTDTQYF. DNA of the CDR3: TGCGCCAGCAGCCCACTATCCACAGATACGCAGTATTTT.

The chain links TRBV5-5 to TRBJ1-2, with 7 bases lining up with TRBD1. The CDR3 length is 15 residues. Germline loops: CDR1 SGHKS, CDR2 YYEKEE (reference sequence). V was pared by 0 bases and J by 5 bases, with 7 bases of the junction left unmatched. The CDR3 bases are TGTGCCAGCAGCTTGGGGGGGACAGAGAGTTATGGCTACACCTTC. This translates into CASSLGGTESYGYTF.

There are a few counts of this clone. The V gene is TRBV4-1, the J gene TRBJ1-2; 9 bases line up with TRBD1. Germline V gene sequence: CDR1 MGHRA, CDR2 YSYEKL. Trimming cost V 5 bases and J 5 bases; bases outside gene matches: 15. This CDR3 contains 17 residues. The CDR3 DNA reads as TGCGCCAGCAGCGCACAAGGTCAACAGGGGGCGCAGTATGGCTACACCTTC. The encoded protein is CASSAQGQQGAQYGYTF.

The chain joins TRBV28 to TRBJ1-5; D gene unclear. The germline V gene encodes CDR1 MDHEN and CDR2 SYDVKM. With 3 bases removed from V and 3 bases from J, the gap between germline ends came to 12 bases. The CDR3 runs 15 residues. CDR3: CASSFRQIVNQPQHF. In nucleotides, the CDR3 is TGTGCCAGCAGTTTCAGGCAGATAGTCAATCAGCCCCAGCATTTT.

This clone appeared a single time. The junction differs from germline at one of its ends, possibly a read error. The chain carries TRBV6-1 and TRBJ1-5, with D maybe TRBD1 (5 bases). The CDR3 sequence is 14 residues long. Germline assignment: CDR1 MNHNS and CDR2 SASEGT. CDR3 in amino acids: CASSEGRGGQPQHF. The CDR3, as DNA: TGTGCCAGCAGCGAAGGGCGGGGCGGTCAGCCCCAGCATTTT.

The rearrangement joins TRBV14 to TRBJ2-3; 7 bases fit TRBD2. Germline trimming cut 1 base from V and 4 bases from J; bases unmatched to any gene: 8. CDR1 SGHDN and CDR2 FVKESK come from the germline V gene. The CDR3 is made up of 16 amino acids. CDR3: CASSQGWTRGPDTQYF. The CDR3 nucleotides are TGTGCCAGCAGCCAAGGGTGGACTAGGGGTCCAGATACGCAGTATTTT.

The chain uses TRBV7-9 and TRBJ1-2; 10 nucleotides line up with TRBD1. V was clipped by 5 bases and J by 6 bases; unmatched bases: 9. The CDR3 length is 15 residues. In germline, CDR1 is SEHNR, CDR2 FQNEAQ (reference sequence). Here the CDR3 DNA reads TGTGCCAGCAGCCCAGGGCGGGACAGGGGCGATGGCTACACCTTC. It translates to CASSPGRDRGDGYTF.

The chain is built from TRBV30 and TRBJ1-4, with 9 positions matching TRBD1. Germline CDR1 reads GTSNPN; CDR2 reads SVGIG (reference sequence). CDR3 length: 13 amino acids. V dropped 8 bases and J dropped 4; count of bases not matched to a gene: 5. CDR3 nucleotide sequence: TGTGCCGGGGAGGGACAGGGTAATGAAAAACTGTTTTTT. Translated, it gives CAGEGQGNEKLFF.

This chain joins TRBV7-8 and TRBJ2-7; TRBD1 aligns across 7 bases. The germline gives CDR1 SGHVS, CDR2 FQNEAQ. CDR3 length: 13 amino acids. V trimming: 1 base; J trimming: 6 bases; junction bases outside the gene matches: 3. The CDR3 loop is CASSLDRGGEQYF. In nucleotides, the CDR3 is TGTGCCAGCAGCTTAGACAGGGGTGGCGAGCAGTACTTC.

The chain has TRBV6-6 and TRBJ1-6; 7 positions agree with TRBD1. Germline V gives CDR1 MNHNY, CDR2 SVGAGI (reference sequence). Trimming at V came to 6 bases and at J to 8 bases, leaving 10 bases not matched to a gene. This CDR3 region has 15 residues. The chain's CDR3 is CASSEIGTVDSPLHF. The CDR3 DNA reads TGTGCCAGCAGCGAGATCGGGACAGTAGATTCACCCCTCCACTTT.

The chain recombines TRBV18 with TRBJ2-6, with D perhaps TRBD1 (5 bases). Germline V gene lookup returns CDR1 KGHSH and CDR2 LQKENI. The CDR3 is made up of 17 amino acids. The V and J ends lost 6 bases and 4 bases respectively, with 19 bases between them. The CDR3 nucleotides read TGTGCCAGCTCTCACCAGGGTAGGGGTGCCGGGGCCAACGTCCTGACTTTC. Its protein is CASSHQGRGAGANVLTF. Together with reference TRBV18 and TRBJ2-6, the CDR3 gives the full variable domain: NAGVMQNPRHLVRRRGQEARLRCSPMKGHSHVYWYRQLPEEGLKFMVYLQKENIIDESGMPKERFSAEFPKEGPSILRIQQVVRGDSAAYFCASSHQGRGAGANVLTFGAGSRLTVL.

This clone is a singleton in its sample. V gene TRBV6-1 combines with J gene TRBJ2-7; TRBD2 matches 8 bases. This CDR3 comprises 16 residues. Germline V gene data show CDR1 as MNHNS and CDR2 as SASEGT. V dropped 4 bases and J dropped 0; count of bases not matched to a gene: 8. The CDR3 coding sequence is TGTGCCAGCAGTGGGGTCGGAACTAGCGGCTCCTACGAGCAGTACTTC. It encodes CASSGVGTSGSYEQYF.

The chain recombines TRBV7-8 with TRBJ1-1; D is undetermined. The CDR3 is 13 amino acids. CDR1 is SGHVS and CDR2 is FQNEAQ in the germline V gene. The V end lost 6 bases, the J end lost 0 bases, and 8 bases lay between the germline ends. CDR3 DNA: TGTGCCAGCAGGCAGAACATGAACACTGAAGCTTTCTTT. Amino acids: CASRQNMNTEAFF.

This chain joins TRBV19 and TRBJ2-5; TRBD2 matches 11 bases. Germline loops: CDR1 LNHDA, CDR2 SQIVND (reference sequence). The CDR3 sequence is 16 residues long. Germline trimming cut 4 bases from V and 4 bases from J; bases unmatched to any gene: 8. CDR3 region: CASSTLAGDILETQYF. In DNA form, the CDR3 reads TGTGCCAGTAGTACACTAGCGGGAGATATACTAGAGACCCAGTACTTC.

The V and J genes are TRBV5-1 and TRBJ2-7; D gene uncertain. This CDR3 contains 16 residues. The V end lost 0 bases, the J end lost 0 bases, and 13 bases lay between the germline ends. Germline V CDR1 and CDR2: SGHRS, YFSETQ. The chain's CDR3 is CASSLGVSTGSYEQYF. The CDR3 bases are TGCGCCAGCAGCTTGGGAGTTTCCACGGGCTCCTACGAGCAGTACTTC.

The count of this clone is one. This chain joins TRBV7-6 and TRBJ2-1, with 10 bases identical to TRBD2. The CDR3 length is 18 residues. Germline loops: CDR1 SGHVS, CDR2 FNYEAQ. J gave up 7 bases and V 1 base, and 13 bases lay outside the gene matches. The CDR3, as DNA: TGTGCCAGCAGCTTAGATTCGGCTAGCGGGAGTTTGAAGAATGAGCAGTTCTTC. Protein product: CASSLDSASGSLKNEQFF.

The chain has TRBV28 and TRBJ1-1; 9 nucleotides line up with TRBD1. The CDR3 covers 12 residues. Germline loops: CDR1 MDHEN, CDR2 SYDVKM. V shed 9 bases, J shed 11 bases, and the junction held 10 bases outside the gene matches. CDR3 sequence: CASINTGGRAFF. In DNA, the CDR3 is TGTGCCAGTATCAATACAGGGGGCCGGGCTTTCTTT.